Each of the 17 T cell receptor beta chains below was sequenced from the same sample in a study of spatial heterogeneity in lung cancer. TCRdb recomputed calls from the 5' RACE reads with MiXCR, one row per CDR3 protein. Of 1,500 or so distinct CDR3 sequences listed, about 7.8% are singletons. Time point given: sample taken at primary tumor resection. In each case, whole RNA from tumor, nontumor lung or frozen PBMC was sequenced unsorted. The sample was normal lung tissue next to the tumor, taken at surgery. Receptors were obtained from a female donor with early-stage non-small cell lung cancer.

This clonotype is deemed large (0.1 to 1%). The chain employs TRBV10-3 and TRBJ1-1, with D perhaps matching TRBD1 (5 bases). Germline CDR1 ENHRY, CDR2 SYGVKD. The CDR3 covers 13 residues. The V end was cut by 3 bases, the J end by 0 bases, with 5 bases between. The CDR3 DNA reads TGTGCCATCAGTGACAGGGTGAACACTGAAGCTTTCTTT. Amino acids: CAISDRVNTEAFF.

This clonotype rates as medium-sized. The V and J genes are TRBV6-1 and TRBJ2-2; the D gene is possibly TRBD2 (6 bases). The CDR3 extends over 16 amino acids. V lost 2 bases, J lost 2 bases, and 12 bases lay in between. Germline-derived CDR1 and CDR2 are MNHNS and SASEGT. CDR3 residues: CASSEILGLNTGELFF. The CDR3 DNA reads TGTGCCAGCAGTGAAATTCTGGGACTTAACACCGGGGAGCTGTTTTTT.

The V gene is TRBV27, the J gene TRBJ1-5; weak D call: TRBD1 (6 bases). The CDR3 has 14 amino acids. The germline gives CDR1 MNHEY, CDR2 SMNVEV (reference sequence). V gave up 6 bases and J gave up 7 bases, with 16 bases separating them. This CDR3 is CASRQTGGGQPQHF. The CDR3 region has the DNA TGTGCCAGCAGGCAGACCGGGGGGGGCCAGCCCCAGCATTTT.

This clonotype is deemed large (0.1 to 1%). This chain uses TRBV11-2 with TRBJ2-7, with 7 bases aligning to TRBD1. J gave up 2 bases and V 0 bases, and 4 bases lay outside the gene matches. The CDR3 spans 15 residues. The germline CDR1 and CDR2 sequences are SGHAT and FQNNGV. DNA for the CDR3: TGTGCCAGCAGCTTAGATGGGGACAGAACCTACGAGCAGTACTTC. Protein: CASSLDGDRTYEQYF.

This clonotype is categorized as medium-sized. V is TRBV19 and J is TRBJ2-3; 13 positions agree with TRBD2. Losses at the gene ends were 0 bases for V and 4 bases for J; bases not matched to a gene: 13. CDR3 length: 20 amino acids. Per germline, CDR1 LNHDA and CDR2 SQIVND (reference sequence). The CDR3 spells CASSIDRRMWTSGGADTQYF. For the CDR3, the DNA is TGTGCCAGTAGTATAGATCGGAGAATGTGGACTAGCGGGGGTGCAGATACGCAGTATTTT.

Judged by abundance, this clonotype is medium-sized. The chain recombines TRBV12-3 or TRBV12-4 with TRBJ1-1; D unresolved. Trimming removed 5 bases at V and 1 base at J, with 11 bases between. The CDR3 is 14 amino acids. The CDR3 spells CASSIWTENTEAFF. Here the CDR3 DNA reads TGTGCCAGCAGTATATGGACGGAGAACACTGAAGCTTTCTTT.

By proportion, this clonotype is medium-sized. The V call is TRBV20-1, the J call TRBJ2-2; 7 positions match TRBD2. J lost 4 bases, V lost 3 bases, and 5 bases had no gene match. The CDR3 sequence is 14 residues long. Germline CDR1 reads DFQATT; CDR2 reads SNEGSKA (reference sequence). The CDR3 spells CSASTGGTTGELFF. The CDR3 DNA reads as TGCAGTGCTAGCACGGGAGGCACCACCGGGGAGCTGTTTTTT.

This clonotype was detected ten times or more. The chain has TRBV4-1 and TRBJ1-1, with D hard to call. The V end lost 0 bases, the J end lost 6 bases, and 20 bases lay between the germline ends. This CDR3 is 17 amino acids long. Germline V lookup: CDR1 MGHRA, CDR2 YSYEKL. The CDR3 sequence: CASSQDWAGSRSAEAFF. CDR3 DNA: TGCGCCAGCAGCCAAGATTGGGCGGGGTCTCGTTCTGCTGAAGCTTTCTTT.

This clonotype is labeled large. The chain has TRBV7-2 and TRBJ2-7; TRBD2 matches at 14 bases. There are 16 residues in the CDR3. After removal of 5 bases from V and 3 bases from J, the junction contained 6 bases not matched to a gene. Germline CDR1 is SGHTA and CDR2 is FQGNSA. The DNA of the CDR3 is TGTGCCAGCAGCATCCCCGGGACTAGCGGGGGCTACGAGCAGTACTTC. The encoded protein is CASSIPGTSGGYEQYF.

This clonotype is categorized as large. V is TRBV6-4 and J is TRBJ1-1; the D is unclear. V gave up 5 bases and J gave up 8 bases, with 12 bases separating them. The length of the CDR3 is 12 residues. Germline values: CDR1 MRHNA, CDR2 SNTAGT. The CDR3 sequence is CASSTRHPEAFF. DNA of the CDR3: TGTGCCAGCAGTACGCGCCACCCGGAAGCTTTCTTT.

In its sample, this clonotype is large. This sequence joins TRBV7-6 and TRBJ2-5; weak D call: TRBD1 (6 bases). The CDR3 consists of 14 residues. The germline CDR1 and CDR2 sequences are SGHVS and FNYEAQ. The V end lost 2 bases, the J end lost 2 bases, and 9 bases lay between the germline ends. The CDR3 nucleotides read TGTGCCAGCAGCTTATTCCAGGGGCAAGAGACCCAGTACTTC. This encodes CASSLFQGQETQYF. The entire variable domain, with the rest obtained from reference TRBV7-6 and TRBJ2-5, is as follows: GAGVSQSPRYKVTKRGQDVALRCDPISGHVSLYWYRQALGQGPEFLTYFNYEAQQDKSGLPNDRFSAERPEGSISTLTIQRTEQRDSAMYRCASSLFQGQETQYFGPGTRLLVL.

This rearrangement joins TRBV18 to TRBJ2-6, with D possibly TRBD1 on 6 matching bases. The germline gives CDR1 KGHSH, CDR2 LQKENI. The CDR3 has 15 residues. Trimming pared 4 bases from V and 2 bases from J, leaving 9 bases between. The CDR3, as DNA: TGTGCCAGCTCACAGGGACAACCTGGGGCCAACGTCCTGACTTTC. Its protein product is CASSQGQPGANVLTF.

By share, this clonotype counts as large. The chain joins TRBV11-3 to TRBJ2-3; TRBD2 agrees at 8 bases. This CDR3 region has 14 residues. Per germline, CDR1 SGHNT and CDR2 YENEEA. Trimming removed 5 bases from V and 3 bases from J; junction bases left unmatched: 4. CDR3 loop: CASSLGLATDTQYF. In DNA form, the CDR3 reads TGTGCCAGCAGCCTCGGACTAGCAACAGATACGCAGTATTTT.

The chain carries TRBV9 and TRBJ2-3, with TRBD2 matching 11 bases. V was clipped by 0 bases and J by 0 bases; unmatched bases: 9. In germline, CDR1 is SGDLS, CDR2 YYNGEE. The CDR3 is made up of 19 amino acids. The CDR3, as DNA: TGTGCCAGCAGCGTAGTCGCTAGCGGGGGGTTAACTAGCACAGATACGCAGTATTTT. This codes for CASSVVASGGLTSTDTQYF.

The chain is built from TRBV28 and TRBJ2-5, with TRBD1 identical over 9 bases. The CDR3 totals 16 residues. Germline CDR1 reads MDHEN; CDR2 reads SYDVKM. V lost 7 bases to trimming and J lost 0 bases; unmatched junction nucleotides: 9. For the CDR3, the DNA is TGTGCCAGCACCCCTGCCGGGACAGGGTACCAAGAGACCCAGTACTTC. Protein sequence: CASTPAGTGYQETQYF.

This clonotype is judged medium-sized. The V gene is TRBV20-1, the J gene TRBJ2-7; D is ambiguous. CDR1 DFQATT and CDR2 SNEGSKA come from the germline V gene (reference sequence). V was clipped by 0 bases and J by 2 bases, with 11 bases between them. The CDR3 runs 14 residues. CDR3 protein: CSARDPQMTYEQYF. CDR3 DNA sequence: TGCAGTGCTAGAGACCCTCAGATGACCTACGAGCAGTACTTC.

This clonotype is classed as large. The chain carries TRBV6-5 and TRBJ2-2, with a possible D match to TRBD2 (6 bases). CDR3 length equals 16 residues. Trimming removed 5 bases from V and 5 bases from J, with 18 bases in between. Germline lookup yields CDR1 MNHEY and CDR2 SVGAGI. The CDR3: CASSDLPPGVTGELFF. The CDR3 coding sequence is TGTGCCAGCAGTGACCTCCCCCCGGGGGTAACCGGGGAGCTGTTTTTT.